This entry features one T cell receptor beta chain sequence. Its specificity is unknown. The data derive from a study of cytomegalovirus exposure and HLA in healthy donors. The PCR contained 60 Vbeta and 13 Jbeta primers. Per the authors' pipeline: Unique TCR beta chains numbered around 80 million in a later analysis, with 10 million to 14 million shared. TCRdb's table, derived via immunoSEQ multiplex PCR, lists solely in-frame clones and lacks some. V and J calls and clone size are those listed in that table; D and trimming were worked out from the DNA. The data show about 160,000 clones, roughly 63% seen once. Study-wide results and caveats: V- and J-gene trimming in TCR beta was tied to a missense DCLRE1C variant by an analysis performed later. There were some V segments, including TRBV6-2 and TRBV6-3, excluded as indistinguishable. In most subjects, TCR beta sequences reportedly gave accurate predictions of HLA-A and HLA-B alleles.

CDR3 length equals 13 residues. Germline V CDR1 and CDR2: WNHNN, SYGVQD (reference sequence). The junction had 0 bases not matched to a gene; V was cut back by 2 bases and J by 3 bases. This sequence joins TRBV10-1 and TRBJ2-7, with 8 bases identical to TRBD1. The sample taken for sequencing was PBMCs. This TCR was recovered from a woman in her sixties or seventies in good health and CMV-seropositive. The CDR3 reads CASSEGQGYEQYF. The CDR3 DNA follows: TGCGCCAGCAGTGAGGGACAGGGCTACGAGCAGTACTTC.